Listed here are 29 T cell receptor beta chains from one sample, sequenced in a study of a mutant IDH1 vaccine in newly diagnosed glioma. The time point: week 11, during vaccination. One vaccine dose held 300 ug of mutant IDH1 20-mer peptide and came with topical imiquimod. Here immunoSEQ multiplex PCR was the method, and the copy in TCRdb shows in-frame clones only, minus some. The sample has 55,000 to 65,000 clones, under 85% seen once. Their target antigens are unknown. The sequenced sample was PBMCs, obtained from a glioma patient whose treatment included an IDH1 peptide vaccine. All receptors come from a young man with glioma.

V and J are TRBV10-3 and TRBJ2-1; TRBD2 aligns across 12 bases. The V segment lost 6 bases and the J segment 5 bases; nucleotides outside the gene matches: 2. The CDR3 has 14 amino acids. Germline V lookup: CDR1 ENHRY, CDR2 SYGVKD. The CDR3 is CAIRRTSGDNEQFF. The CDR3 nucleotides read TGTGCCATCAGGAGGACTAGCGGGGACAATGAGCAGTTCTTC.

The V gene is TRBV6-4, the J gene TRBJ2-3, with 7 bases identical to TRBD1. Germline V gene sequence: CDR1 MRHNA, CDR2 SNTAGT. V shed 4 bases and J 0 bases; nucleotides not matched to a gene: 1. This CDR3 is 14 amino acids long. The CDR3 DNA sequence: TGTGCCAGCAGTGGAGGGGGCAGCACAGATACGCAGTATTTT. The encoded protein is CASSGGGSTDTQYF.

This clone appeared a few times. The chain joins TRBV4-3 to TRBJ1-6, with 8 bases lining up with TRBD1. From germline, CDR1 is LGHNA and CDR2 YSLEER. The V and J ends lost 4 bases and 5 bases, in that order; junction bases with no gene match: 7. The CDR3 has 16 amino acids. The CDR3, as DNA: TGCGCCAGCAGCCTGGCAGGGGGCTTCCATAATTCACCCCTCCACTTT. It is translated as CASSLAGGFHNSPLHF.

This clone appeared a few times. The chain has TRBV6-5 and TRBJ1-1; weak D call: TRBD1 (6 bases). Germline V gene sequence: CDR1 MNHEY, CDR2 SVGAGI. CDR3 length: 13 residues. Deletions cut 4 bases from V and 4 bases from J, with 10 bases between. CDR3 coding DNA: TGTGCCAGCAGTTCGAAAGGGGGCACTGAAGCTTTCTTT. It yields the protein CASSSKGGTEAFF.

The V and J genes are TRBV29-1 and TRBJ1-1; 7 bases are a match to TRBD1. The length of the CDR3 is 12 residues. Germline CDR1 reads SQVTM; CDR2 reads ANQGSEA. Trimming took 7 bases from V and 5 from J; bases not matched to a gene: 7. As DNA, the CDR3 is TGCAGCGACACATTGACAGGGACTGAAGCTTTCTTT. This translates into CSDTLTGTEAFF. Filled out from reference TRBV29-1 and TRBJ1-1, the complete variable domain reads SAVISQKPSRDICQRGTSLTIQCQVDSQVTMMFWYRQQPGQSLTLIATANQGSEATYESGFVIDKFPISRPNLTFSTLTVSNMSPEDSSIYLCSDTLTGTEAFFGQGTRLTVV.

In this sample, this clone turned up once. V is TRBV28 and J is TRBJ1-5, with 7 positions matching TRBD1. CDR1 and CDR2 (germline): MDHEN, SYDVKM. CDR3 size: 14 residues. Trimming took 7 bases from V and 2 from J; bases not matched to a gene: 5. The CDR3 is CASTDRDRNQPQHF. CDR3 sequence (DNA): TGTGCCAGCACCGACAGGGATCGCAATCAGCCCCAGCATTTT.

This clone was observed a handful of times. The CDR3 sequence: CASSFISFYNSPLHF. The CDR3 bases are TGTGCCAGCAGTTTCATTAGCTTCTATAATTCACCCCTCCACTTT. The chain recombines TRBV27 with TRBJ1-6, with unresolved D. The germline V gene has CDR1 MNHEY and CDR2 SMNVEV (reference sequence). The CDR3 is 15 amino acids. V was pared by 3 bases and J by 3 bases, with 9 bases between.

The CDR3 sequence is CASSLRGGASGNTIYF. CDR3 nucleotides: TGTGCCAGCAGCTTGCGGGGGGGCGCTTCTGGAAACACCATATATTTT. The V and J genes are TRBV7-8 and TRBJ1-3, with a tentative D call TRBD1 (6 bases). Germline V gene sequence: CDR1 SGHVS, CDR2 FQNEAQ. CDR3 size: 16 residues. V lost 3 bases and J lost 1, with 13 bases in between.

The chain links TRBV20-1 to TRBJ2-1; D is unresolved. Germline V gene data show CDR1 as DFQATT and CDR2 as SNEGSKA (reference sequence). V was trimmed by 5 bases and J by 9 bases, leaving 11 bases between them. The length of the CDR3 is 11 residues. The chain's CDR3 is CSAWVGVEQFF. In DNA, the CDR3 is TGCAGTGCTTGGGTTGGGGTTGAGCAGTTCTTC.

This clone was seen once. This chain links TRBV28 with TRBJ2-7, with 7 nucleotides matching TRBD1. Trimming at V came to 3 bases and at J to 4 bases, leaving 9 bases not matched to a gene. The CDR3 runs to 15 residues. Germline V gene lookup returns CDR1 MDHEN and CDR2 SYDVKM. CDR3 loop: CASSFSSGTAYEQYF. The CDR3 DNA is TGTGCCAGCAGTTTTAGCTCCGGGACAGCATACGAGCAGTACTTC.

The CDR3 region has the DNA TGCGCCAGCAAGCGGGATGTCTCCCTTTACAATGAGCAGTTCTTC. It translates to CASKRDVSLYNEQFF. The chain carries TRBV10-2 and TRBJ2-1; 7 bases line up with TRBD2. J was trimmed by 4 bases and V by 7 bases; bases with no gene match: 10. Germline CDR1 reads WSHSY; CDR2 reads SAAADI. The CDR3 consists of 15 residues.

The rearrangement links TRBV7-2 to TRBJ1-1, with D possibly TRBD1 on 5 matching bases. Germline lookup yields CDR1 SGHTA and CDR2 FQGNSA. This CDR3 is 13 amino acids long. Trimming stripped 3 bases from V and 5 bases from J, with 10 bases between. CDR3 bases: TGTGCCAGCAGCTTCGGCCGGGGGACTGAAGCTTTCTTT. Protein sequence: CASSFGRGTEAFF.

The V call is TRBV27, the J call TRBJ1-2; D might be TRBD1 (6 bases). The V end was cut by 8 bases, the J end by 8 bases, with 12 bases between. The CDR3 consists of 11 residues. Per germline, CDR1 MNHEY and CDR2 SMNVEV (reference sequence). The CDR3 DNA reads TGTGCCAGCGGGAACAGGGTAGGCTACACCTTC. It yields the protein CASGNRVGYTF.

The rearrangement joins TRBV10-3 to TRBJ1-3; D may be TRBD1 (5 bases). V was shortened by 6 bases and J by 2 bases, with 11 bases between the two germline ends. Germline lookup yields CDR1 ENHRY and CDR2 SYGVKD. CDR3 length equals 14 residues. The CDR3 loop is CAISREGTGNTIYF. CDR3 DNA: TGTGCCATCAGCCGGGAGGGGACTGGAAACACCATATATTTT.

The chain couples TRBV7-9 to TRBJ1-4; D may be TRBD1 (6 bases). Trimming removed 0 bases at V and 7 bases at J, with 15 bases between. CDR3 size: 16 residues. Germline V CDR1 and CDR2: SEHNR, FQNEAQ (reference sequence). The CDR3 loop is CASSLAYRGASEKLFF. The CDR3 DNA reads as TGTGCCAGCAGCTTAGCGTACCGGGGGGCGAGTGAAAAACTGTTTTTT.

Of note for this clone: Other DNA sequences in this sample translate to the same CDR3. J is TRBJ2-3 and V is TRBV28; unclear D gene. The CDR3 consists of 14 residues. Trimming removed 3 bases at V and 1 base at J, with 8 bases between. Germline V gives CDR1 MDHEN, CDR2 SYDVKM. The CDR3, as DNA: TGTGCCAGCAGTTTTTTGGCGGGCACAGATACGCAGTATTTT. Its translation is CASSFLAGTDTQYF.

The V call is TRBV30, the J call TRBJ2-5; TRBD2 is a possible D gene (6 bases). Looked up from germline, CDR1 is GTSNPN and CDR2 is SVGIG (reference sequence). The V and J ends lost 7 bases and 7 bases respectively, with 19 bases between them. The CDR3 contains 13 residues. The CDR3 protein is CAFQRAGSRTQYF. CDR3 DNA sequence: TGTGCCTTTCAGCGGGCTGGGAGCAGGACCCAGTACTTC.

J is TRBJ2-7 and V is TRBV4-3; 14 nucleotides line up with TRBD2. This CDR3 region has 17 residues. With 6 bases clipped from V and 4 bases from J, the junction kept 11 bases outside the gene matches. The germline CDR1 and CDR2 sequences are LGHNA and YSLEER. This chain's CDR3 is CASSHGWTSGGIYEQYF. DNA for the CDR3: TGCGCCAGCAGTCACGGGTGGACTAGCGGGGGGATTTACGAGCAGTACTTC.

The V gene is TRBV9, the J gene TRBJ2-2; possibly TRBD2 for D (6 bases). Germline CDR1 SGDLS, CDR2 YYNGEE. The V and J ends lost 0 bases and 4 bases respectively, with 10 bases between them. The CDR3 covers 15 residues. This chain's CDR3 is CASSVDLAPTGELFF. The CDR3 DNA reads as TGTGCCAGCAGCGTAGATCTAGCGCCCACCGGGGAGCTGTTTTTT.

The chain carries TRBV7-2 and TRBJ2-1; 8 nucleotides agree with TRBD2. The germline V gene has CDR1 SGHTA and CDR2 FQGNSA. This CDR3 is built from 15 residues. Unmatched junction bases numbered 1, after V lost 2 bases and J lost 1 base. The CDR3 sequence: CASSLRGGSYNEQFF. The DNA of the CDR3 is TGTGCCAGCAGCTTACGGGGGGGATCCTACAATGAGCAGTTCTTC.

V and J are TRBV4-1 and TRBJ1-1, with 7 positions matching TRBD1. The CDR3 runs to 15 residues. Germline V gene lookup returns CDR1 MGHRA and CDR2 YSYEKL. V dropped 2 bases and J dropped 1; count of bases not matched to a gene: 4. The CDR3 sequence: CASSQPTGRNTEAFF. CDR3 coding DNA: TGCGCCAGCAGCCAACCGACAGGGAGGAACACTGAAGCTTTCTTT.

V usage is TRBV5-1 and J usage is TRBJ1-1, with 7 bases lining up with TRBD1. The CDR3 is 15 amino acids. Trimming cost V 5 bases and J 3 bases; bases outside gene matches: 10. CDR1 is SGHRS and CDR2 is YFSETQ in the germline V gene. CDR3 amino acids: CASSPVRGDDTEAFF. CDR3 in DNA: TGCGCCAGCAGTCCTGTCAGGGGGGACGACACTGAAGCTTTCTTT. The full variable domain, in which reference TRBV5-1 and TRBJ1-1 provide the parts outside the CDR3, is KAGVTQTPRYLIKTRGQQVTLSCSPISGHRSVSWYQQTPGQGLQFLFEYFSETQRNKGNFPGRFSGRQFSNSRSEMNVSTLELGDSALYLCASSPVRGDDTEAFFGQGTRLTVV.

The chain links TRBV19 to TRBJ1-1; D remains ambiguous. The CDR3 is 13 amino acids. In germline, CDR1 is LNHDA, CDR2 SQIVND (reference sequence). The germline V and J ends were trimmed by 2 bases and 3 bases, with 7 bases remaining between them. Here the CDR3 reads CASSINVDTEAFF. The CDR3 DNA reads TGTGCCAGTAGTATAAATGTGGACACTGAAGCTTTCTTT.

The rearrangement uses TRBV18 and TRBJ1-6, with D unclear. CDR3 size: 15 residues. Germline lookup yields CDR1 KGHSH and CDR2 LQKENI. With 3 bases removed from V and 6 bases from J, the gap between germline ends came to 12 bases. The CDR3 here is CASSPNAPVNSPLHF. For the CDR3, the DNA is TGTGCCAGCTCACCCAACGCCCCCGTTAATTCACCCCTCCACTTT.

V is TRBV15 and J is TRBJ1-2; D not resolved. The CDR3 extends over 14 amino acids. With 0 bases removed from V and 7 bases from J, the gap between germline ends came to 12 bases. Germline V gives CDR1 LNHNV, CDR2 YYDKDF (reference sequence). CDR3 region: CATSRDRLLPGYTF. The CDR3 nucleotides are TGTGCCACCAGCAGAGACAGACTCCTCCCTGGCTACACCTTC.

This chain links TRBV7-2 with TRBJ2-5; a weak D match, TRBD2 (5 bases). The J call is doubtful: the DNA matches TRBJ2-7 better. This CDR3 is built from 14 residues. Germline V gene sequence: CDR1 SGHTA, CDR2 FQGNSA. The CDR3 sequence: CASSPRQTSSEQYF. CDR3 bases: TGTGCCAGCAGCCCAAGGCAAACTAGTTCCGAGCAGTACTTC.

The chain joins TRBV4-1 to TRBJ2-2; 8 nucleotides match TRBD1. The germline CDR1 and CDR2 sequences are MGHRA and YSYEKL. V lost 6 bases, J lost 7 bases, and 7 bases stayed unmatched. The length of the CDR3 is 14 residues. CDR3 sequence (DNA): TGCGCCAGCAGACCGACAGGGGAGTTCGGGGAGCTGTTTTTT. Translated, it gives CASRPTGEFGELFF.

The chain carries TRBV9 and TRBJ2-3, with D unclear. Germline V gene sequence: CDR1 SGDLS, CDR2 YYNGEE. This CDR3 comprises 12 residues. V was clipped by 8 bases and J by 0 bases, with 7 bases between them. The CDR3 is CASSGSTDTQYF. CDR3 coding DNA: TGTGCCAGTTCCGGGAGCACAGATACGCAGTATTTT.

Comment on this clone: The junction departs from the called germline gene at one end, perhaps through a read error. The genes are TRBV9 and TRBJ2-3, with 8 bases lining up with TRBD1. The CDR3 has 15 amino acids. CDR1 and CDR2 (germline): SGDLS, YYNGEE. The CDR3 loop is CASRQGDGSRDTQYF. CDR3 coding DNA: TGTGCCAGCAGACAGGGGGATGGGAGCAGAGATACGCAGTATTTT.